This TCR beta chain emerged from a study of T cell responses to AZD1222 COVID-19 vaccine. Sequencing was performed with immunoSEQ multiplex PCR; in TCRdb, only in-frame clones are kept and a portion is missing. This table has around 130,000 clones, 86% appearing once. CDR1 is SGHTA and CDR2 is FQGTGA in the germline V gene. Unmatched junction bases numbered 5, after V lost 5 bases and J lost 3 bases. This CDR3 spans 14 amino acids. Whole-study findings and limits: Vaccination with two AZD1222 doses was followed by a rise in Spike-specific TCR breadth and depth. Baseline antibody screening turned up just five to seven seropositive AZD1222 recipients.

With respect to this clone: The target antigen is unknown.

This clonotype was sampled from an adult in good health. Specimen: peripheral blood, collected on day 0 of AZD1222 vaccination. The chain joins TRBV7-3 to TRBJ2-7, with 9 nucleotides matching TRBD1. CDR3 sequence: CASSKTGGNYEQYF. Written as DNA, the CDR3 is TGTGCCAGCAGCAAGACAGGGGGGAACTACGAGCAGTACTTC.